This entry lists 28 T cell receptor beta chains sequenced from one sample in a study of blood T cell repertoires in COVID-19. Only in-frame clones appear in the TCRdb table, and some are missing; sequencing was by immunoSEQ multiplex PCR. The table includes about 280,000 clones, 85% detected once. Sequenced sample: peripheral blood. These receptors originate from a human donor in a cohort sampled during active COVID-19.

The chain has TRBV5-1 and TRBJ2-5; D is possibly TRBD2 (6 bases). The CDR3 contains 14 residues. Trimming stripped 0 bases from V and 3 bases from J, with 9 bases between. The germline V gene encodes CDR1 SGHRS and CDR2 YFSETQ. The chain's CDR3 is CASSLATGEETQYF. The CDR3, as DNA: TGCGCCAGCAGCTTGGCGACGGGAGAAGAGACCCAGTACTTC.

The chain is built from TRBV5-1 and TRBJ2-2, with D possibly TRBD2 on 5 matching bases. The V end lost 3 bases, the J end lost 0 bases, and 6 bases lay between the germline ends. Germline CDR1 is SGHRS and CDR2 is YFSETQ. The CDR3 is made up of 14 amino acids. CDR3 sequence: CASSSGSNTGELFF. The CDR3 DNA reads TGCGCCAGCAGCTCGGGGTCGAACACCGGGGAGCTGTTTTTT.

In nucleotides, the CDR3 is TGTGCCAGCAGCTTAGTGACTCTAACTAGAGGGCAAGAGACCCAGTACTTC. Protein sequence: CASSLVTLTRGQETQYF. The V and J genes are TRBV7-3 and TRBJ2-5; D possibly corresponds to TRBD2 (5 bases). The CDR3 length is 17 residues. Germline V lookup: CDR1 SGHTA, CDR2 FQGTGA. Trimming left V 2 bases short and J 2 bases short, with 18 bases between.

This chain joins TRBV29-1 and TRBJ2-5; 7 bases match TRBD1. V dropped 4 bases and J dropped 2; count of bases not matched to a gene: 4. This CDR3 region has 13 residues. Germline CDR1 SQVTM, CDR2 ANQGSEA. CDR3 amino acids: CSVARDRQETQYF. The CDR3 DNA follows: TGCAGCGTTGCCCGGGACAGACAAGAGACCCAGTACTTC.

CDR3 region: CASSLSGTAQETQYF. CDR3 bases: TGTGCCAGCAGTTTATCCGGGACAGCCCAAGAGACCCAGTACTTC. The rearrangement links TRBV28 to TRBJ2-5; 7 nucleotides line up with TRBD1. This CDR3 spans 15 amino acids. Unmatched junction bases numbered 3, after V lost 1 base and J lost 1 base. Germline V gene lookup returns CDR1 MDHEN and CDR2 SYDVKM.

The genes are TRBV10-3 and TRBJ1-4; TRBD1 aligns across 8 bases. Germline V gene sequence: CDR1 ENHRY, CDR2 SYGVKD. The CDR3 spans 16 residues. V shed 8 bases and J 0 bases; nucleotides not matched to a gene: 8. CDR3 nucleotides: TGTGCCATCGGGAAGGGGGGACAGGCAACTAATGAAAAACTGTTTTTT. Its protein product is CAIGKGGQATNEKLFF.

In nucleotides, the CDR3 is TGCGCCAGCAGCTTGGACGGGAGGAGGCTTCCGGGGTCCTACAATGAGCAGTTCTTC. It specifies CASSLDGRRLPGSYNEQFF. V is TRBV5-1 and J is TRBJ2-1, with 7 nucleotides matching TRBD2. This CDR3 comprises 19 residues. Germline V gives CDR1 SGHRS, CDR2 YFSETQ. V lost 0 bases, J lost 1 base, and 13 bases stayed unmatched.

This chain joins TRBV12-3 or TRBV12-4 and TRBJ1-1; TRBD1 aligns across 8 bases. CDR3 length equals 13 residues. V shed 8 bases and J 1 base; nucleotides not matched to a gene: 3. CDR3 loop: CASSGGQNTEAFF. The CDR3 DNA is TGTGCCAGCTCAGGGGGCCAGAACACTGAAGCTTTCTTT.

The rearrangement links TRBV28 to TRBJ2-7; D might be TRBD2 (5 bases). CDR3 length: 16 amino acids. The V end lost 7 bases, the J end lost 2 bases, and 21 bases lay between the germline ends. Germline V gene lookup returns CDR1 MDHEN and CDR2 SYDVKM. CDR3 sequence reads: CASTSPSGLAPYEQYF. The CDR3 DNA reads as TGTGCCAGCACATCCCCCTCAGGCCTAGCTCCCTACGAGCAGTACTTC. The entire variable domain, with the rest obtained from reference TRBV28 and TRBJ2-7, is as follows: DVKVTQSSRYLVKRTGEKVFLECVQDMDHENMFWYRQDPGLGLRLIYFSYDVKMKEKGDIPEGYSVSREKKERFSLILESASTNQTSMYLCASTSPSGLAPYEQYFGPGTRLTVT.

The chain has TRBV3-1 (or the pseudogene TRBV3-2) and TRBJ2-5; possible D gene TRBD2, 5 bases. Between the trimmed V and J ends, which lost 4 bases and 5 bases, there was a span of 11 bases. This CDR3 contains 13 residues. Germline CDR1 and CDR2: LGHDT and YNNKEL (reference sequence). As DNA, the CDR3 is TGTGCCAGCAGCCCCGGGGAGCTCGAGACCCAGTACTTC. It codes for CASSPGELETQYF.

This clone showed up just once. J is TRBJ2-5 and V is TRBV15; D is perhaps TRBD1 (5 bases). CDR1 LNHNV and CDR2 YYDKDF come from the germline V gene (reference sequence). The length of the CDR3 is 12 residues. Trimming removed 6 bases from V and 5 bases from J, with 10 bases in between. This CDR3 reads CATSVWGETQYF. Written as DNA, the CDR3 is TGTGCCACCAGTGTATGGGGCGAGACCCAGTACTTC.

The chain uses TRBV7-2 and TRBJ2-1, with 10 bases that match TRBD2. Germline V lookup: CDR1 SGHTA, CDR2 FQGNSA. J lost 9 bases, V lost 5 bases, and 13 bases had no gene match. The CDR3 contains 16 residues. The CDR3 loop is CASSPPRIAGGGEQFF. For the CDR3, the DNA is TGTGCCAGCAGCCCACCCCGAATAGCGGGAGGCGGTGAGCAGTTCTTC.

This chain connects TRBV2 to TRBJ2-5; 8 bases fit TRBD1. V trimming: 6 bases; J trimming: 5 bases; junction bases outside the gene matches: 8. This CDR3 has 14 residues. Germline-derived CDR1 and CDR2 are SNHLY and FYNNEI. The CDR3 here is CASREQGAGETQYF. The CDR3 nucleotides are TGTGCCAGCAGAGAGCAGGGGGCGGGGGAGACCCAGTACTTC.

The J gene is TRBJ2-5, the V gene TRBV4-1; 10 bases line up with TRBD2. Germline CDR1 is MGHRA and CDR2 is YSYEKL. This CDR3 has 16 residues. V dropped 1 base and J dropped 4; count of bases not matched to a gene: 6. The CDR3: CASSQGLAGGGETQYF. The CDR3 bases are TGCGCCAGCAGCCAAGGGTTAGCGGGAGGTGGAGAGACCCAGTACTTC.

The rearrangement uses TRBV7-2 and TRBJ1-2; D not certain. The CDR3 is made up of 12 amino acids. Germline V lookup: CDR1 SGHTA, CDR2 FQGNSA. Trimming shortened V by 7 bases and J by 8 bases, and 14 bases separated the two germline ends. The CDR3 here is CASTYPGWGYTF. The CDR3 DNA reads as TGTGCCAGCACCTACCCAGGTTGGGGCTACACCTTC. Based on the CDR3 plus reference TRBV7-2 and TRBJ1-2, the full variable domain is GAGVSQSPSNKVTEKGKDVELRCDPISGHTALYWYRQSLGQGLEFLIYFQGNSAPDKSGLPSDRFSAERTGGSVSTLTIQRTQQEDSAVYLCASTYPGWGYTFGSGTRLTVV.

In nucleotides, the CDR3 is TGTGCCTGGAGTTCAGGCGGGAATCAGCCCCAGCATTTT. It encodes CAWSSGGNQPQHF. V and J are TRBV30 and TRBJ1-5, with unresolved D. CDR1 GTSNPN and CDR2 SVGIG come from the germline V gene (reference sequence). This CDR3 is built from 13 residues. V was cut by 2 bases and J by 4 bases, with 9 bases left in between. The variable domain in full, with the rest retrieved from reference TRBV30 and TRBJ1-5, is SQTIHQWPATLVQPVGSPLSLECTVEGTSNPNLYWYRQAAGRGLQLLFYSVGIGQISSEVPQNLSASRPQDRQFILSSKKLLLSDSGFYLCAWSSGGNQPQHFGDGTRLSIL.

This clone was counted a few times. The CDR3 DNA is TGCAGCGTAGGATATGGACAGGGGGCTTACGAGCAGTACTTC. Protein product: CSVGYGQGAYEQYF. The chain is built from TRBV29-1 and TRBJ2-7, with TRBD1 identical over 11 bases. V trimming: 6 bases; J trimming: 4 bases; junction bases outside the gene matches: 8. Germline-derived CDR1 and CDR2 are SQVTM and ANQGSEA. The CDR3 is 14 residues long.

The chain has TRBV6-5 and TRBJ1-2; 8 nucleotides align to TRBD1. CDR3 length: 12 amino acids. The V segment lost 10 bases and the J segment 8 bases; nucleotides outside the gene matches: 9. Per the germline V gene, CDR1 is MNHEY and CDR2 is SVGAGI. The CDR3 nucleotides read TGTGCCACCCGACAGGGGACAGGAGGCTACACCTTC. Protein product: CATRQGTGGYTF.

V and J are TRBV15 and TRBJ2-5; a weak D match, TRBD2 (5 bases). V lost 4 bases and J lost 1, with 7 bases in between. Germline V gene sequence: CDR1 LNHNV, CDR2 YYDKDF (reference sequence). The CDR3 has 13 amino acids. CDR3: CATSKRVQETQYF. CDR3 in DNA: TGTGCCACCAGCAAGAGGGTCCAAGAGACCCAGTACTTC.

The chain recombines TRBV6-6 with TRBJ1-3, with 7 positions matching TRBD1. This CDR3 has 15 residues. J was trimmed by 0 bases and V by 7 bases; bases with no gene match: 6. Germline values: CDR1 MNHNY, CDR2 SVGAGI (reference sequence). The CDR3 spells CASKETGPSGNTIYF. CDR3 DNA: TGTGCCAGCAAAGAGACAGGGCCCTCTGGAAACACCATATATTTT.

The V gene is TRBV11-2, the J gene TRBJ1-1, with D possibly matching TRBD1 (6 bases). The V end lost 1 base, the J end lost 1 base, and 10 bases lay between the germline ends. Per germline, CDR1 SGHAT and CDR2 FQNNGV. There are 15 residues in the CDR3. Here the CDR3 DNA reads TGTGCCAGCAGCTTAGGGCCGGGACAGAACACTGAAGCTTTCTTT. Its translation: CASSLGPGQNTEAFF.

This chain uses TRBV12-3 or TRBV12-4 with TRBJ1-5; D gene ambiguous. Trimming took off 8 bases at V and 5 bases at J, with 13 bases between the two ends. The CDR3 covers 13 residues. The CDR3 loop reads CASCWGADQPQHF. As DNA, the CDR3 is TGTGCCAGCTGTTGGGGAGCGGATCAGCCCCAGCATTTT.

V usage is TRBV3-1 (or the pseudogene TRBV3-2) and J usage is TRBJ2-1; 7 nucleotides agree with TRBD2. Germline CDR1 is LGHDT and CDR2 is YNNKEL (reference sequence). The CDR3 runs 15 residues. V was clipped by 4 bases and J by 5 bases; unmatched bases: 8. Here the CDR3 DNA reads TGTGCCAGCAGCCCGAGCGGGATAGCCCACAATGAGCAGTTCTTC. It specifies CASSPSGIAHNEQFF.

The gene calls are TRBV24-1 and TRBJ2-7, with D possibly TRBD1 on 6 matching bases. Trimming removed 5 bases from V and 6 bases from J, with 13 bases in between. This CDR3 contains 13 residues. CDR1 is KGHDR, CDR2 SFDVKD, per germline. CDR3 in DNA: TGTGCCACCAGTGCAGGGGCGCAGGTCGAGCAGTACTTC. Translation gives CATSAGAQVEQYF.

The genes are TRBV19 and TRBJ2-1, with D tentatively TRBD2 (6 bases). The CDR3 runs 14 residues. The germline V gene has CDR1 LNHDA and CDR2 SQIVND (reference sequence). Trimming took off 5 bases at V and 0 bases at J, with 8 bases between the two ends. The DNA of the CDR3 is TGTGCCAGTAGTTTCGGGAGCTCCTACAATGAGCAGTTCTTC. Its protein is CASSFGSSYNEQFF.

This clone was found a few times. The chain carries TRBV18 and TRBJ1-4; 8 nucleotides match TRBD1. The length of the CDR3 is 14 residues. From germline, CDR1 is KGHSH and CDR2 LQKENI. J was trimmed by 3 bases and V by 7 bases; bases with no gene match: 4. The CDR3 sequence is CASFDRGSNEKLFF. The CDR3 nucleotides read TGTGCCAGCTTCGACAGGGGCTCTAATGAAAAACTGTTTTTT.

The chain links TRBV5-4 to TRBJ2-1, with D tentatively TRBD2 (6 bases). V shed 9 bases and J shed 7 bases, with 20 bases lying between them. The CDR3 has 14 amino acids. Looked up from germline, CDR1 is SGHNT and CDR2 is YYREEE (reference sequence). CDR3 in amino acids: CATTWSGPVNEQFF. The CDR3 DNA follows: TGTGCCACTACCTGGAGCGGGCCTGTGAATGAGCAGTTCTTC.

V usage is TRBV19 and J usage is TRBJ1-5; D perhaps matches TRBD1 (5 bases). Germline CDR1 is LNHDA and CDR2 is SQIVND (reference sequence). The CDR3 totals 14 residues. The V gene lost 10 bases and the J gene lost 0 bases, with 13 bases spanning the gap. CDR3 in DNA: TGTGCCACGAAGACAGCATATAGCAATCAGCCCCAGCATTTT. This gives the protein CATKTAYSNQPQHF.